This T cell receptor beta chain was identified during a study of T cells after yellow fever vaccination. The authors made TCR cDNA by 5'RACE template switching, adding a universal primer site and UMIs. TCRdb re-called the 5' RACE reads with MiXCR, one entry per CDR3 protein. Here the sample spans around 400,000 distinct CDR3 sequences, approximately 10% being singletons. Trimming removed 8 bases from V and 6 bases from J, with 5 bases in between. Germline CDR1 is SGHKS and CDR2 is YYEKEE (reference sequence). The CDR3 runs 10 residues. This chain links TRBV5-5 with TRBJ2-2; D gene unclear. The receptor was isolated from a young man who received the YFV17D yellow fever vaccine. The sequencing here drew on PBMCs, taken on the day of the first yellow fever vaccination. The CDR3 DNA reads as TGTGCCAGGGGCTCCGGGGAGCTGTTTTTT. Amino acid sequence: CARGSGELFF.